This note documents a single T cell receptor beta chain sequence. Its antigen target is currently unknown. Base quality data are lacking; no much larger clone is found one base away. The CDR3, cysteine through phenylalanine, is 14 amino acids long. The retained sequence is limited to the CDR3, 42 bases, with the frame set at the first base. The junction carries 12 bases between V and J, which are trimmed by 3 bases and 7 bases respectively. In the germline V gene, CDR1 corresponds to SGHVS and CDR2 to FNYEAQ. The entry originates in a study of blood T cell repertoires in COVID-19 (dated by TCRdb to between 2020 and 2021). Turning to the overall study: The collaborator samples originated in the United States, Italy and Spain and spanned the acute and convalescent phases of COVID-19. Where available, HLA class I and class II types were taken from metadata supplied by the sample provider and were not determined by assay-based typing. The material from the prospective study consisted of cDNA or gDNA derived from T cells, B-cell-depleted T cells, or PBMCs. The samples were drawn from two sources: the first 160 participants of the ongoing ImmuneRACE study, and about 1,300 subjects contributed by 6 global collaborators. The repertoires were released in a freely available public database meant as a resource for research on the immune response to SARS-CoV-2. Nearly every sample came with metadata listing a de-identified subject ID, COVID-19 status, age in years and sex. The dataset comprised deeply sampled blood TCRbeta repertoires from subjects exposed to, actively infected with, or recovered from COVID-19.

One collaborating source in Seattle enrolled patients while the patients were actively infected and followed the patients over time throughout the course of disease. Collaborating institutions collected whole blood in K2EDTA tubes following their own protocols. For TCRbeta analysis, collaborator samples were shipped as frozen whole blood, as isolated PBMCs, or as DNA extracted from either sample type. TCRbeta CDR3 regions were amplified from genomic DNA using the immunoSEQ Assay, a bias-controlled multiplex PCR. As for how the authors treated the data: The number of nucleated cells in each sample was estimated from the amplification of reference gene primers within the assay. Sequence reads were collapsed and filtered to measure the absolute abundance of every unique TCRbeta CDR3 rearrangement. For each sample, productive Simpson clonality was calculated as the square root of Simpson's diversity index over productive rearrangements. The table was pulled from immuneACCESS by TCRdb, which kept in-frame rearrangements only. Such tables lose some clones; where checked, under half of the loss comes from unresolved V genes, and the rest has no known cause. The V and J calls and the clone size are those of that table, but D and trimming were determined from the DNA. In all, the sample holds some 290,000 clones, and 88% of those were seen once. Roughly 12% of the sample rests with the top ten.

The research as a whole found: The amount of clinical and demographic metadata varied by source and participant and was provided uncurated.

This receptor chain uses TRBV7-6 and TRBJ1-4; a tentative D call is TRBD1 (6 bases match). The origin of this receptor is a woman in her twenties or thirties with COVID-19, enrolled during active disease. The sequenced sample was peripheral blood. The sequenced DNA is TGTGCCAGCAGCTTTGGCGGGGGGGCTGAAAAACTGTTTTTT. Translated, it gives CASSFGGGAEKLFF.